This TCR beta chain appears in the sequencing data of a study of T cell responses to AZD1222 COVID-19 vaccine (dated by TCRdb to about 2021). A note on the overall study: A total of 230 to 250 trial participants underwent TCR sequencing, of whom 200 to 220 had received two doses of AZD1222 and approximately 26 had received two doses of the MenACWY control vaccine. Trial participants were enrolled into age subgroups of 18-55, 56-69 and 70-plus years, which contained around 150, 29 and 61 TCR-sequenced participants, respectively.

Reading the label with the study, this specimen's time point is: about 28 days (+/-7) after the second vaccine dose. Because spike-specific TCR depth and breadth did not differ between the two schedules, AZD1222 recipients who got a second dose at roughly 4 weeks were pooled with those who got a second dose at roughly 12 weeks. Vaccinee samples came from UK trials COV001 and COV002, including a single-blind randomized controlled phase 2/3 trial of AZD1222 (ChAdOx1 nCoV-19) in healthy adults. For TCRbeta chain sequencing, PBMC samples from trial participants were taken at day 0 and at day 28 after the second dose. Broader findings and caveats from the paper: Vaccine-associated CD4 TCRs spanned the whole spike protein, with dominant responses in regions 160-218 and 743-854. Conclusions about previously exposed vaccinees were limited because only six AZD1222 recipients were SARS-CoV-2 seropositive at baseline. After two AZD1222 doses, spike-specific TCR breadth and depth were significantly higher than at day 0 and than in MenACWY recipients. The 56-69-year group was small, and its depth increase did not reach significance, likely because of low power. Participants were mostly white British and included more females than males, and it was suggested by the authors that clonal diversity may have been underestimated. Because no day 14 peak-response samples were available, repertoires were characterized only after the peak T cell response. Reportedly, close to half of the unique spike-specific TCRs recognized epitopes lying outside the regions that are mutated in the B.1.351 and B.1.1.7 variants.

CDR1 and CDR2, looked up from the germline V gene, are SGHTA and FQGNSA. V and J are truncated by 5 bases and 7 bases respectively, leaving an intervening sequence of 12 bases. The CDR3 runs 14 residues from the cysteine to the phenylalanine. Only CDR3 DNA remains: 42 bases, in frame from the first base. Details on this clone: No cognate antigen has been identified for it. No base quality information exists; no much larger clone differs at one position.

The CDR3 regions of human TCRbeta chains were subjected to immunosequencing. Under the source paper's analysis protocol: Repertoire TCRs were matched against a reference library of SARS-CoV-2-specific TCRs generated with the MIRA antigen-specificity platform. Breadth was defined as the fraction of unique TCRs that were SARS-CoV-2-associated. Depth was defined as the fraction of total T cells that were SARS-CoV-2-associated. Using the MIRA data, each spike-specific TCR was assigned both to the spike region to which the TCR was reactive and to a CD4 or CD8 class. Log10-transformed breadth and depth values were compared by one-way ANOVA with Sidak's multiple comparisons tests. TCRdb re-hosts the immuneACCESS table, in-frame sequences only. Its copies lack some clones; in the studies checked, an unresolved V gene accounts for under half of them, and the cause for the rest is not known. That table is the source of V, J and clone size, and D and trimming were worked out from the DNA. The sample table contains some 130,000 clones; only one count was recorded for over 75% of them. Over 5% of the sample is in the top ten clones.

This receptor was identified in an adult who received the AZD1222 COVID-19 vaccine. The chain uses TRBV7-2 and TRBJ1-6, with a weak D call of TRBD1 (5 bases match). The sequences come from peripheral blood, collected 28 days after the second AZD1222 dose. The CDR3 corresponds to CASSPGRDNSPLHF. The nucleotide sequence is TGTGCCAGCAGCCCGGGACGGGACAATTCACCCCTCCACTTT.